These 26 T cell receptor beta chains originate from one sample sequenced in a study of OX40 agonist ivuxolimab in advanced cancers. Clones were sequenced by immunoSEQ multiplex PCR, and TCRdb holds only the in-frame ones, with some missing. Seen here are around 50,000 clones, roughly 89% observed once, and the top ten hold less than 60%. Sequenced here: CD4+ or CD8+ T cells sorted from blood, sampled in a trial of the OX40 agonist ivuxolimab. These receptors were obtained from an adult with an advanced solid tumor such as melanoma, head and neck, liver or kidney cancer.

This rearrangement joins TRBV4-3 to TRBJ2-5; 10 bases are a match to TRBD2. From germline, CDR1 is LGHNA and CDR2 YSLEER. The length of the CDR3 is 17 residues. The V gene end was trimmed by 0 bases and the J gene end by 0 bases; junction bases not matched to a gene: 4. CDR3 DNA: TGCGCCAGCAGCCAAGAAGCGGGGGGGCCGGACCAAGAGACCCAGTACTTC. Encoded protein: CASSQEAGGPDQETQYF.

The chain carries TRBV10-3 and TRBJ2-7; weak D call: TRBD2 (5 bases). V was trimmed by 2 bases and J by 1 base, leaving 6 bases between them. The CDR3 length is 13 residues. Germline assignment: CDR1 ENHRY and CDR2 SYGVKD. The CDR3 protein is CAISEGRSYEQYF. In DNA, the CDR3 is TGTGCCATCAGTGAGGGGAGATCCTACGAGCAGTACTTC.

The chain joins TRBV6-5 to TRBJ2-3; possible D gene TRBD2, 5 bases. V lost 5 bases, J lost 0 bases, and 12 bases lay in between. The CDR3 is 15 residues long. Per the germline V gene, CDR1 is MNHEY and CDR2 is SVGAGI. CDR3 amino acids: CASSPRTSSTDTQYF. The CDR3 bases are TGTGCCAGCAGTCCTCGGACTTCTAGCACAGATACGCAGTATTTT.

The chain combines TRBV27 with TRBJ2-7; 7 bases are shared with TRBD2. Germline V gives CDR1 MNHEY, CDR2 SMNVEV (reference sequence). The CDR3 is made up of 15 amino acids. V lost 0 bases and J lost 2; bases outside the gene matches: 4. Here the CDR3 reads CASSLSASGTYEQYF. The CDR3 DNA follows: TGTGCCAGCAGTTTATCAGCTAGCGGAACCTACGAGCAGTACTTC.

The chain uses TRBV7-2 and TRBJ2-3; D call uncertain. Trimming cost V 1 base and J 5 bases, with 10 bases left between them. In germline, CDR1 is SGHTA, CDR2 FQGNSA. CDR3 length: 14 residues. CDR3 sequence: CASSLGTGQDTQYF. CDR3 nucleotides: TGTGCCAGCAGCTTAGGGACGGGTCAAGATACGCAGTATTTT.

The chain links TRBV25-1 to TRBJ1-1; 7 bases align to TRBD1. Looked up from germline, CDR1 is MGHDK and CDR2 is SYGVNS. The CDR3 loop spans 12 amino acids. The trim removed 7 bases at V and 7 bases at J, leaving 6 bases unmatched. The CDR3 here is CASTGTAIEAFF. CDR3 DNA sequence: TGTGCCAGCACCGGGACAGCTATTGAAGCTTTCTTT. Using reference TRBV25-1 and TRBJ1-1 for the parts outside the CDR3, the full variable domain is EADIYQTPRYLVIGTGKKITLECSQTMGHDKMYWYQQDPGMELHLIHYSYGVNSTEKGDLSSESTVSRIRTEHFPLTLESARPSHTSQYLCASTGTAIEAFFGQGTRLTVV.

This clone was counted a single time. V is TRBV27 and J is TRBJ1-5, with D uncertain. Trimming removed 4 bases at V and 5 bases at J, with 21 bases between. Germline V gene sequence: CDR1 MNHEY, CDR2 SMNVEV (reference sequence). The CDR3 is 17 residues long. As DNA, the CDR3 is TGTGCCAGCAGTTCTTATGGTGGGCATGGGGATCATCAGCCCCAGCATTTT. Protein: CASSSYGGHGDHQPQHF.

This clone was seen more than once but under ten times. CDR3 sequence reads: CASGLLMNTEAFF. The CDR3 DNA is TGTGCCAGTGGACTTTTGATGAACACTGAAGCTTTCTTT. This chain links TRBV9 with TRBJ1-1; D remains ambiguous. Germline loops: CDR1 SGDLS, CDR2 YYNGEE. The V end was cut by 8 bases, the J end by 0 bases, with 11 bases between. The CDR3 loop spans 13 amino acids.

The chain is built from TRBV28 and TRBJ1-4; 8 nucleotides match TRBD1. CDR1 MDHEN and CDR2 SYDVKM come from the germline V gene. The CDR3 length is 13 residues. The ends lost 6 bases at V and 7 bases at J; junction bases unmatched: 4. The CDR3 nucleotides read TGTGCCAGCAGCCTGACAGGGGCTGAAAAACTGTTTTTT. This translates into CASSLTGAEKLFF. Filled out from reference TRBV28 and TRBJ1-4, the complete variable domain reads DVKVTQSSRYLVKRTGEKVFLECVQDMDHENMFWYRQDPGLGLRLIYFSYDVKMKEKGDIPEGYSVSREKKERFSLILESASTNQTSMYLCASSLTGAEKLFFGSGTQLSVL.

The V gene is TRBV30, the J gene TRBJ2-3, with D perhaps TRBD1 or TRBD2 (6 bases each). This CDR3 has 14 residues. Trimming removed 0 bases from V and 5 bases from J, with 12 bases in between. Germline V gene lookup returns CDR1 GTSNPN and CDR2 SVGIG (reference sequence). The CDR3 spells CAWSVLGGGDTQYF. CDR3 nucleotide sequence: TGTGCCTGGAGTGTATTGGGGGGCGGAGATACGCAGTATTTT.

The sample holds one count of this clone. CDR3 in amino acids: CASSGYTGLETQYF. The CDR3 DNA reads as TGCGCCAGCAGCGGCTACACAGGGCTGGAGACCCAGTACTTC. V is TRBV5-1 and J is TRBJ2-5; tentative D call: TRBD1 (6 bases). The CDR3 runs to 14 residues. Trimming left V 4 bases short and J 5 bases short, with 15 bases between. Germline V gene lookup returns CDR1 SGHRS and CDR2 YFSETQ.

The chain employs TRBV7-9 and TRBJ2-2; D may be TRBD1 (6 bases). Trimming stripped 2 bases from V and 1 base from J, with 14 bases between. The CDR3 loop spans 17 amino acids. Germline V gene sequence: CDR1 SEHNR, CDR2 FQNEAQ (reference sequence). CDR3 bases: TGTGCCAGCAGCTTACCGAATCACAGGGAGAACACCGGGGAGCTGTTTTTT. Translating it yields CASSLPNHRENTGELFF.

This chain connects TRBV7-9 to TRBJ2-7, with D possibly matching TRBD2 (5 bases). Trimming took 3 bases from V and 3 from J, leaving 12 bases between them. Germline V CDR1 and CDR2: SEHNR, FQNEAQ (reference sequence). The CDR3 covers 14 residues. CDR3: CASSFGISGYEQYF. For the CDR3, the DNA is TGTGCCAGCAGCTTCGGGATTTCGGGCTACGAGCAGTACTTC.

The V call is TRBV7-2, the J call TRBJ2-7; possible D gene TRBD2, 6 bases. Trimming removed 6 bases at V and 2 bases at J, with 11 bases between. Germline CDR1 is SGHTA and CDR2 is FQGNSA. The CDR3 loop spans 13 amino acids. Here the CDR3 reads CASSGGVPYEQYF. The DNA for the CDR3 is TGTGCCAGCAGTGGAGGGGTTCCCTACGAGCAGTACTTC.

This sequence joins TRBV4-3 and TRBJ2-2; D is unresolved. The CDR3 runs 19 residues. Germline loops: CDR1 LGHNA, CDR2 YSLEER. The V and J ends lost 7 bases and 1 base respectively, with 25 bases between them. The CDR3 protein is CASNIALPAVARNTGELFF. In DNA, the CDR3 is TGCGCCAGCAATATAGCCCTCCCGGCGGTCGCGCGGAACACCGGGGAGCTGTTTTTT.

This clone was observed at least ten times. The V and J genes are TRBV7-2 and TRBJ1-1; unclear D gene. Trimming shortened V by 1 base and J by 6 bases, and 12 bases separated the two germline ends. The CDR3 spans 14 residues. CDR1 is SGHTA, CDR2 FQGNSA, per germline. CDR3 DNA: TGTGCCAGCAGCTTAGTTCTTTTGGACGCTGAAGCTTTCTTT. It codes for CASSLVLLDAEAFF.

The rearrangement uses TRBV7-3 and TRBJ1-5; D is perhaps TRBD1 (5 bases). The V gene lost 5 bases and the J gene lost 9 bases, with 20 bases spanning the gap. This CDR3 has 15 residues. Germline V gives CDR1 SGHTA, CDR2 FQGTGA. The CDR3 region is CASSNRDDLEWPQHF. Written as DNA, the CDR3 is TGTGCCAGCAGCAACCGGGACGACCTGGAGTGGCCCCAGCATTTT.

V is TRBV27 and J is TRBJ1-1, with D uncertain. V shed 0 bases and J shed 1 base, with 6 bases lying between them. The CDR3 sequence is 14 residues long. Germline CDR1 MNHEY, CDR2 SMNVEV (reference sequence). The CDR3 loop is CASSLSTGNTEAFF. The CDR3 DNA reads as TGTGCCAGCAGTTTATCGACGGGGAACACTGAAGCTTTCTTT.

The chain combines TRBV27 with TRBJ2-7; D may be TRBD2 (6 bases). The germline V gene has CDR1 MNHEY and CDR2 SMNVEV (reference sequence). CDR3 length: 14 amino acids. Trimming removed 2 bases from V and 3 bases from J, with 11 bases in between. The CDR3 bases are TGTGCCAGCAGTTTAATCGGCGGGGTCTACGAGCAGTACTTC. Amino acid sequence: CASSLIGGVYEQYF.

J is TRBJ2-3 and V is TRBV28; 12 bases match TRBD1. Trimming took 6 bases from V and 2 from J; bases not matched to a gene: 6. In germline, CDR1 is MDHEN, CDR2 SYDVKM. The CDR3 extends over 16 amino acids. The CDR3 sequence: CASRKRDRGPTDTQYF. In DNA form, the CDR3 reads TGTGCCAGCAGAAAACGGGACAGGGGGCCCACAGATACGCAGTATTTT.

The chain is built from TRBV19 and TRBJ1-1; no firm D call. V was clipped by 7 bases and J by 0 bases, with 9 bases between them. The CDR3 has 13 amino acids. Germline CDR1 is LNHDA and CDR2 is SQIVND (reference sequence). This CDR3 reads CASTYGLNTEAFF. DNA for the CDR3: TGTGCCAGTACCTACGGTCTGAACACTGAAGCTTTCTTT.

The rearrangement joins TRBV2 to TRBJ2-7, with D maybe TRBD2 (5 bases). This CDR3 region has 16 residues. Germline V gene lookup returns CDR1 SNHLY and CDR2 FYNNEI. V dropped 4 bases and J dropped 5 bases, with 21 bases sitting between them. The CDR3 DNA is TGTGCCAGCAGTGGGAGTAGCGAAGTCTACTATGACGAGCAGTACTTC. As protein: CASSGSSEVYYDEQYF.

V usage is TRBV28 and J usage is TRBJ2-3; tentative D call: TRBD1 (5 bases). The V gene's germline CDR1 is MDHEN and CDR2 SYDVKM. With 7 bases removed from V and 2 bases from J, the gap between germline ends came to 19 bases. The CDR3 contains 16 residues. The CDR3 region has the DNA TGTGCCAGCATCCCTCTCGGGTACGGACACACAGATACGCAGTATTTT. Encoded protein: CASIPLGYGHTDTQYF.

The V and J genes are TRBV6-6 and TRBJ2-1, with D possibly being TRBD1 (6 bases). Trimming removed 6 bases at V and 12 bases at J, with 9 bases between. The CDR3 has 10 residues. CDR1 and CDR2 from the germline V gene are MNHNY and SVGAGI (reference sequence). DNA of the CDR3: TGTGCCAGCAGCCAGGGGATGCAGTTCTTC. This translates into CASSQGMQFF.

This clone was seen ten or more times. In DNA form, the CDR3 reads TGTGCCAGCAGGTCCGACTACGAGCAGTACTTC. Its protein product is CASRSDYEQYF. The chain uses TRBV6-5 and TRBJ2-7; D remains ambiguous. V lost 6 bases and J 3 bases, leaving 6 bases between the germline ends. The CDR3 runs 11 residues. Germline loops: CDR1 MNHEY, CDR2 SVGAGI.

This clone appeared a single time. This chain connects TRBV11-2 to TRBJ2-2, with a tentative D call TRBD2 (6 bases). The V gene's germline CDR1 is SGHAT and CDR2 FQNNGV. With 1 base removed from V and 6 bases from J, the gap between germline ends came to 12 bases. The CDR3 contains 15 residues. CDR3 amino acids: CASSLAVGGAGELFF. The CDR3 DNA is TGTGCCAGCAGCTTAGCGGTCGGAGGGGCCGGGGAGCTGTTTTTT.